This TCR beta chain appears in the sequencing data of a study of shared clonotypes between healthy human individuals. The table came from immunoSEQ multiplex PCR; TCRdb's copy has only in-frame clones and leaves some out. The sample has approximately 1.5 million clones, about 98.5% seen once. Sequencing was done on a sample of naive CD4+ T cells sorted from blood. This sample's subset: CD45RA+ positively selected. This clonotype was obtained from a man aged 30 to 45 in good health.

The chain's CDR3 is CASSSSRGSQETQYF. The CDR3 region has the DNA TGCGCCAGCAGCTCTAGCAGGGGCAGCCAAGAGACCCAGTACTTC. This chain uses TRBV5-1 with TRBJ2-5; TRBD1 might be the D (6 bases). Germline V gene lookup returns CDR1 SGHRS and CDR2 YFSETQ. The V end lost 3 bases, the J end lost 1 base, and 13 bases lay between the germline ends. The CDR3 spans 15 residues.